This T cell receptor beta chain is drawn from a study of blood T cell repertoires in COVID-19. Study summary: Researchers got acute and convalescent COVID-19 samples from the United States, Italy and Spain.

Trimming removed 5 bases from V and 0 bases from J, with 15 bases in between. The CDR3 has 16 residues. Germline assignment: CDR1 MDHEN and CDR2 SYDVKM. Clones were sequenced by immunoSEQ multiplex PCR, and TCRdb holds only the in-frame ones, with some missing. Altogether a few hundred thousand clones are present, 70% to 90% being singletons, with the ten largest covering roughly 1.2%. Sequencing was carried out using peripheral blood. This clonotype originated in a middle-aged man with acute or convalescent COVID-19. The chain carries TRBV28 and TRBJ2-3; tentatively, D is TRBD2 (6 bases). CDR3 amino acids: CASSAAGGASTDTQYF. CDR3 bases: TGTGCCAGCAGTGCAGCGGGCGGGGCTAGCACAGATACGCAGTATTTT. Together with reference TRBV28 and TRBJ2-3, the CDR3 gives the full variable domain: DVKVTQSSRYLVKRTGEKVFLECVQDMDHENMFWYRQDPGLGLRLIYFSYDVKMKEKGDIPEGYSVSREKKERFSLILESASTNQTSMYLCASSAAGGASTDTQYFGPGTRLTVL.